This TCR beta chain was retrieved from a study of shared clonotypes between healthy human individuals. Germline V gives CDR1 MNHEY, CDR2 SMNVEV (reference sequence). Deletions cut 2 bases from V and 3 bases from J, with 16 bases between. The length of the CDR3 is 16 residues. Some clones are missing from TCRdb's copy, which holds only in-frame ones; the method was immunoSEQ multiplex PCR. The data hold 2 million to 2.5 million clones, with over 90% observed a single time. The V call is TRBV27, the J call TRBJ1-2; D is possibly TRBD1 (6 bases). Sequencing was performed on naive CD4+ T cells from PBMCs. Subset reported: CD45RA+ positively selected. The sequence derives from a man between 18 and 29 years old in good health. Some clones in this sample may be carry-over from other donors' samples. CDR3 protein: CASSLTFRGGYYGYTF. The CDR3 DNA follows: TGTGCCAGCAGTTTAACTTTCAGGGGAGGGTACTATGGCTACACCTTC.